A selection of T cell receptor beta chains follows, all from one sample in a study of blood T cell repertoires in COVID-19. TCRdb's copy holds only in-frame clones and misses some; the assay was immunoSEQ multiplex PCR. The sample has roughly 190,000 clones; around 84% are singletons. The sequenced sample consisted of peripheral blood. The receptors originated from a man aged 25-45 years with active or convalescent COVID-19. The CDR3 runs from the conserved cysteine through the conserved F or W. D genes are given only for firm matches. Only part of the rows carry a size: once, few, many, or a class if the clone is expanded.

v_gene,abundance,j_gene,d_gene,CDR3aa,CDR3nt
TRBV9,once,TRBJ2-3,TRBD2,CASSGGTSGATDTQYF,TGTGCCAGCAGCGGGGGGACTAGCGGCGCCACAGATACGCAGTATTTT
TRBV4-1,.,TRBJ1-3,.,CASSPGPLREAGNTIYF,TGCGCCAGCAGCCCCGGGCCGCTCCGGGAGGCTGGAAACACCATATATTTT
TRBV18,.,TRBJ2-3,TRBD1,CASSGDSTDTQYF,TGTGCCAGCTCAGGGGACAGTACAGATACGCAGTATTTT
TRBV9,once,TRBJ2-2,.,CASSGGGTAIRMSSTGELFF,TGTGCCAGCAGCGGAGGCGGGACGGCTATTAGGATGTCGTCCACCGGGGAGCTGTTTTTT
TRBV7-8,.,TRBJ1-1,.,CASSLVPWQGAFF,TGTGCCAGCAGCTTAGTGCCCTGGCAGGGAGCTTTCTTT
TRBV30,.,TRBJ2-1,.,CAWTSAGSYNEQFF,TGTGCCTGGACGTCGGCAGGCTCCTACAATGAGCAGTTCTTC
TRBV7-6,few,TRBJ1-4,TRBD1,CASSLGGTGSEKLFF,TGTGCCAGCAGCTTAGGGGGGACAGGGAGTGAAAAACTGTTTTTT
TRBV19,.,TRBJ1-2,TRBD1,CASRPTGGDYGYTF,TGTGCCAGTAGACCGACAGGGGGAGACTATGGCTACACCTTC
TRBV30,.,TRBJ2-1,TRBD2,CAWSHPPGLAGAKPYNEQFF,TGTGCCTGGAGTCATCCGCCGGGACTAGCGGGGGCCAAGCCCTACAATGAGCAGTTCTTC
TRBV7-8,.,TRBJ2-5,.,CASSGSGTGQETQYF,TGTGCCAGCAGCGGGTCCGGGACTGGCCAAGAGACCCAGTACTTC
TRBV19,.,TRBJ1-1,.,CASSMAGAGTEAFF,TGTGCCAGTAGTATGGCAGGGGCGGGCACTGAAGCTTTCTTT
TRBV6-6,.,TRBJ1-2,TRBD1,CASSSTGGAMANGYTF,TGTGCCAGCAGTTCGACAGGGGGCGCGATGGCCAATGGCTACACCTTC
TRBV7-8,.,TRBJ1-4,TRBD1,CASSLADRGGEKLFF,TGTGCCAGCAGCTTAGCGGACAGGGGTGGTGAAAAACTGTTTTTT
TRBV9,.,TRBJ2-5,TRBD2,CASSPGGLAGGRETQYF,TGTGCCAGCAGCCCAGGGGGACTAGCGGGAGGACGAGAGACCCAGTACTTC
TRBV10-2,.,TRBJ1-5,.,CASSESGPGDQPQHF,TGCGCCAGCAGTGAGTCGGGCCCGGGGGATCAGCCCCAGCATTTT
TRBV10-2,.,TRBJ2-3,.,CASIPTASRTDTQYF,TGCGCCAGCATCCCGACCGCCTCGAGGACAGATACGCAGTATTTT
TRBV5-6,.,TRBJ2-5,.,CASSLVSPGAQYF,TGTGCCAGCAGCTTGGTTTCTCCAGGGGCCCAGTACTTC
TRBV11-2,.,TRBJ1-1,TRBD1,CASSFGQGHTEAFF,TGTGCCAGCAGCTTCGGACAGGGCCACACTGAAGCTTTCTTT
TRBV14,.,TRBJ1-1,TRBD1,CASSPTYRGTEAFF,TGTGCCAGCAGCCCCACGTACAGGGGCACTGAAGCTTTCTTT